These 8 T cell receptor beta chains share one sample of origin, sequenced in a study of CD8+ T cells in alopecia areata. Sequencing relied on a cDNA template that was reverse transcribed from extracted RNA. TCRdb's copy holds only in-frame clones and misses some; the assay was immunoSEQ multiplex PCR. The sample lists around 110,000 clones, roughly 89% seen once, with under 25% in the top ten. Indicated treatment: oral pan-JAK inhibitor, 5-10 mg twice daily. The material was CD8+ T cells sorted from blood, obtained at week 24, from a patient treated with tofacitinib. The origin of the receptors is a human donor with alopecia areata.

The J gene is TRBJ2-3, the V gene TRBV28; D is unclear. Trimming left V 3 bases short and J 0 bases short, with 10 bases between. The CDR3 contains 15 residues. The germline V gene encodes CDR1 MDHEN and CDR2 SYDVKM. As DNA, the CDR3 is TGTGCCAGCAGTTTTCGAGCAGGTAGCACAGATACGCAGTATTTT. This codes for CASSFRAGSTDTQYF.

This rearrangement joins TRBV2 to TRBJ1-3; 9 bases align to TRBD1. Germline lookup yields CDR1 SNHLY and CDR2 FYNNEI. The CDR3 extends over 16 amino acids. The junction had 7 bases not matched to a gene; V was cut back by 5 bases and J by 2 bases. As DNA, the CDR3 is TGTGCCAGCAGTTCCCCGGGACAGGGCCCTGGAAACACCATATATTTT. The encoded protein is CASSSPGQGPGNTIYF. The entire variable domain, with the rest obtained from reference TRBV2 and TRBJ1-3, is as follows: EPEVTQTPSHQVTQMGQEVILRCVPISNHLYFYWYRQILGQKVEFLVSFYNNEISEKSEIFDDQFSVERPDGSNFTLKIRSTKLEDSAMYFCASSSPGQGPGNTIYFGEGSWLTVV.

The chain recombines TRBV7-8 with TRBJ2-7; D might be TRBD2 (7 bases). The CDR3 has 12 residues. Germline V lookup: CDR1 SGHVS, CDR2 FQNEAQ. Trimming removed 5 bases at V and 6 bases at J, with 11 bases between. The DNA of the CDR3 is TGTGCCAGCAGCCCGGGGGGCCTCGAGCAGTACTTC. It encodes CASSPGGLEQYF.

The V and J genes are TRBV4-1 and TRBJ2-1; perhaps TRBD2 as D (6 bases). The CDR3 is 16 residues long. The germline V and J ends were trimmed by 1 base and 0 bases, with 10 bases remaining between them. Germline V gives CDR1 MGHRA, CDR2 YSYEKL. The DNA for the CDR3 is TGCGCCAGCAGCCAAGGGAGGGGTAGCTCCTACAATGAGCAGTTCTTC. Its translation: CASSQGRGSSYNEQFF.

The chain carries TRBV7-2 and TRBJ2-7; tentatively, D is TRBD2 (5 bases). The CDR3 has 14 amino acids. The ends were cut back, 5 bases at V and 3 bases at J, with 14 bases in the middle. Germline V lookup: CDR1 SGHTA, CDR2 FQGNSA. CDR3 bases: TGTGCCAGCAGCGCCGGGGTGGGCAGCTACGAGCAGTACTTC. Translating it yields CASSAGVGSYEQYF.

The V gene is TRBV19, the J gene TRBJ2-7; D may be TRBD2 (5 bases). The germline gives CDR1 LNHDA, CDR2 SQIVND (reference sequence). This CDR3 is 14 amino acids long. Trimming pared 1 base from V and 3 bases from J, leaving 10 bases between. The CDR3 reads CASSIAEGVYEQYF. CDR3 sequence (DNA): TGTGCCAGTAGTATAGCCGAGGGTGTCTACGAGCAGTACTTC.

This chain joins TRBV7-6 and TRBJ2-3, with 8 positions matching TRBD2. With V trimmed by 5 bases and J by 3 bases, 10 bases remained unmatched. The CDR3 runs 16 residues. Germline V gene lookup returns CDR1 SGHVS and CDR2 FNYEAQ. In DNA form, the CDR3 reads TGTGCCAGCAGCGGAGCGGGAGAGAGGGGGACAGATACGCAGTATTTT. Translating gives CASSGAGERGTDTQYF.

For the CDR3, the DNA is TGTGCCAGCAGTTGGCGCACAGGGAGCCGGAGCTACACCTTC. Translated: CASSWRTGSRSYTF. The chain joins TRBV27 to TRBJ1-2; tentatively, D is TRBD1 (6 bases). Trimming took 4 bases from V and 9 from J, leaving 18 bases between them. CDR1 is MNHEY, CDR2 SMNVEV, per germline (reference sequence). The CDR3 has 14 amino acids.